These T cell receptor beta chains were read from a single sample in a study of blood T cell repertoires in COVID-19. Profiled with immunoSEQ multiplex PCR; TCRdb holds only in-frame clones, not every one. This table has about 350,000 clones, roughly 90% appearing once. The sequenced sample was PBMCs or T cells enriched from blood (not recorded which). These receptors all stem from a woman in her twenties or thirties who had recovered from COVID-19. Each CDR3 is given with its conserved first and last residue. Clone size is stated in some rows and not others, as once, few, many or a class when expanded.

cdr3_aa	clone_size	j_call	v_call
CASSDRTGGSYGYTF	-	TRBJ1-2	TRBV6-6
CASSLGQGGGNEQFF	-	TRBJ2-1	TRBV7-9
CASSPYDTVNLSLHF	-	TRBJ1-6	TRBV27
CASSQEIGTSWETQYF	few	TRBJ2-5	TRBV11-2
CASSDRGGQYGYTF	-	TRBJ1-2	TRBV25-1
CASSTGLAGAYEQYF	-	TRBJ2-7	TRBV6-2/TRBV6-3
CASRSTSGDYEQYF	-	TRBJ2-7	TRBV2
CASSEFGGGTYEQYF	-	TRBJ2-7	TRBV6-1
CASSIVPSGYGYTF	-	TRBJ1-2	TRBV19
CASSLEGRQPQHF	-	TRBJ1-5	TRBV28
CASSVTGGPTNEKLFF	-	TRBJ1-4	TRBV5-4
CASSVQQNYGYTF	-	TRBJ1-2	TRBV12-3/TRBV12-4
CASSLPGGGGYTF	-	TRBJ1-2	TRBV13
CASSFSDRSSGELFF	-	TRBJ2-2	TRBV28
CASSMGQGGNQPQHF	-	TRBJ1-5	TRBV19
CASSSPYGYTF	-	TRBJ1-2	TRBV6-6
CASSPQGAITNTEAFF	-	TRBJ1-1	TRBV7-8
CASSPGGTYGYTF	-	TRBJ1-2	TRBV9
CASEGGASPYYGYTF	-	TRBJ1-2	TRBV5-5
CASSPGGDRGTYEQYF	-	TRBJ2-7	TRBV3-1/TRBV3-2
CASSEEGTGQGYTF	-	TRBJ1-2	TRBV2
CASSEVSAGNTIYF	once	TRBJ1-3	TRBV2
CATLLGQGVSYEQYF	-	TRBJ2-7	TRBV6-5
CASSKDRGRYGYTF	-	TRBJ1-2	TRBV19
CASSVDRGGEKLFF	-	TRBJ1-4	TRBV7-9
CASSFIGTHLGEQYF	-	TRBJ2-7	TRBV27
CASSLAPSGGADEQFF	-	TRBJ2-1	TRBV5-1
CASSHRQGDNSPLHF	few	TRBJ1-6	TRBV6-5
CASSPQYLGATNEKLFF	-	TRBJ1-4	TRBV27
CASSQVLGYTGGGGYTF	-	TRBJ1-2	TRBV4-2
CASTNRGTEAFF	-	TRBJ1-1	TRBV19
CASIAAPRDTQYF	-	TRBJ2-3	TRBV28
CATTRGGFGNEQFF	-	TRBJ2-1	TRBV10-2
CASRGLAGPHETQYF	-	TRBJ2-5	TRBV27
CASSGTGTGTEAFF	-	TRBJ1-1	TRBV5-1
CASSKGSRPSGDGYTF	-	TRBJ1-2	TRBV21-1
CASSTGTSGGDTQYF	-	TRBJ2-3	TRBV5-1
CASSPKTSGNYEQYF	few	TRBJ2-7	TRBV5-1
CASSQGDNEQFF	-	TRBJ2-1	TRBV5-6
CSASRRTTEAFF	-	TRBJ1-1	TRBV20-1
CASSLGQRKETQYF	-	TRBJ2-5	TRBV5-8
CASSLGLAGYNEQFF	-	TRBJ2-1	TRBV5-8
CAISERGGNYGYTF	-	TRBJ1-2	TRBV10-3
CASSLGGGGETQYF	-	TRBJ2-5	TRBV4-2
CASSLNLRTGGNYGYTF	once	TRBJ1-2	TRBV4-1
CASSFGGSSYNEQFF	-	TRBJ2-1	TRBV5-5
CASSLPQGAYEKLFF	-	TRBJ1-4	TRBV28
CASSWRPFWGYTF	few	TRBJ1-2	TRBV7-2
CASSPGGEPQHF	-	TRBJ1-5	TRBV7-9